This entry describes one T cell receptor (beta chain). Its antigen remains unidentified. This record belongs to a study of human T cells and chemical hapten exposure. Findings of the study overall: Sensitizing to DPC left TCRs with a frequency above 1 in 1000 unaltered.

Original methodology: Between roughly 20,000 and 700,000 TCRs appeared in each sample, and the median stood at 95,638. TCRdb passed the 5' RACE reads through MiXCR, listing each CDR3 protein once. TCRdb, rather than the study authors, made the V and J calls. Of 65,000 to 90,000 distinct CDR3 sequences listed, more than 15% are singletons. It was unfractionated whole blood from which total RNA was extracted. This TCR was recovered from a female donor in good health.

For the CDR3, the DNA is TGTGCCAGCAGCCAAGGCCCCCCAGGGGTGGCTTTCTTT. Translated: CASSQGPPGVAFF. The chain is built from TRBV3-1 and TRBJ1-1; maybe TRBD1 (6 bases). V was trimmed by 1 base and J by 11 bases, leaving 14 bases between them. This CDR3 region has 13 residues. Germline V lookup: CDR1 LGHDT, CDR2 YNNKEL (reference sequence).